Below are 14 T cell receptor beta chains sequenced from a single sample in a study of molecular identifiers for immune sequencing clone quantification. TCRdb independently ran MiXCR on the PCR reads; one entry per CDR3 protein. The table records about 68,000 distinct CDR3 sequences, 15% to 20% of them present only once. Sample: naive CD8+ T cells from blood, with Jurkat cell RNA spiked in. Indicated subset: FACS-sorted CD8+CD4-CCR7+CD45RA+ naive T cells. Every receptor here comes from a human donor in good health. Some libraries in this study had Jurkat cell RNA spiked in.

This clonotype was seen at least ten times. This sequence joins TRBV7-9 and TRBJ2-1; no clear D. Trimming left V 2 bases short and J 1 base short, with 9 bases between. In germline, CDR1 is SEHNR, CDR2 FQNEAQ (reference sequence). The CDR3 extends over 15 amino acids. The CDR3 sequence: CASSLYVGSYNEQFF. In DNA form, the CDR3 reads TGTGCCAGCAGCTTATACGTGGGGTCCTACAATGAGCAGTTCTTC. Using reference TRBV7-9 and TRBJ2-1 for the parts outside the CDR3, the full variable domain is DTGVSQNPRHKITKRGQNVTFRCDPISEHNRLYWYRQTLGQGPEFLTYFQNEAQLEKSRLLSDRFSAERPKGSFSTLEIQRTEQGDSAMYLCASSLYVGSYNEQFFGPGTRLTVL.

This clonotype was found many times. This rearrangement joins TRBV27 to TRBJ2-3; no firm D call. Germline CDR1 MNHEY, CDR2 SMNVEV (reference sequence). Between the trimmed V and J ends, which lost 1 base and 0 bases, there was a span of 2 bases. CDR3 length: 13 residues. The CDR3 loop reads CASSLLSTDTQYF. The CDR3 DNA sequence: TGTGCCAGCAGTTTATTAAGCACAGATACGCAGTATTTT.

This clonotype was detected ten times or more. The genes are TRBV13 and TRBJ2-3; D gene unclear. This CDR3 is 13 amino acids long. Germline V gives CDR1 PRHDT, CDR2 FYEKMQ (reference sequence). The germline V and J ends were trimmed by 3 bases and 3 bases, with 7 bases remaining between them. The CDR3 spells CASSFPRTDTQYF. The CDR3 nucleotides read TGTGCCAGCAGCTTCCCCCGGACAGATACGCAGTATTTT.

This clonotype was picked up many times. The CDR3 loop is CASSSSLGDGYTF. DNA of the CDR3: TGTGCCAGCAGTTCTTCATTGGGGGACGGCTACACCTTC. V and J are TRBV6-5 and TRBJ1-2, with TRBD1 as a possible D gene (5 bases). The germline gives CDR1 MNHEY, CDR2 SVGAGI. V lost 4 bases, J lost 8 bases, and 14 bases lay in between. This CDR3 is built from 13 residues.

At least ten counts were recorded for this clonotype. The V and J genes are TRBV7-2 and TRBJ2-3, with 10 nucleotides matching TRBD2. The ends lost 0 bases at V and 10 bases at J; junction bases unmatched: 1. The CDR3 totals 13 residues. From germline, CDR1 is SGHTA and CDR2 FQGNSA. CDR3 in amino acids: CASSLALAGAQYF. The CDR3 DNA follows: TGTGCCAGCAGCTTAGCGCTAGCGGGGGCGCAGTATTTT.

This clonotype is medium-sized in the sample. This chain joins TRBV29-1 and TRBJ2-3, with D possibly being TRBD1 or TRBD2 (5 bases each). The CDR3 loop spans 15 amino acids. V lost 7 bases to trimming and J lost 4 bases, with 21 bases between them. From germline, CDR1 is SQVTM and CDR2 ANQGSEA. CDR3 loop: CSATELPGPSDTQYF. Here the CDR3 DNA reads TGCAGCGCCACCGAGCTTCCGGGGCCATCAGATACGCAGTATTTT.

The V and J genes are TRBV7-9 and TRBJ2-7; perhaps TRBD1 as D (6 bases). CDR1 is SEHNR, CDR2 FQNEAQ, per germline (reference sequence). There are 12 residues in the CDR3. CDR3 bases: TGTGTCAGTCAGGACAGCACCTACGAGCAGTACTTC. It yields the protein CVSQDSTYEQYF.

The sample holds a few counts of this clonotype. The rearrangement links TRBV4-3 to TRBJ2-2; 9 positions agree with TRBD2. The V and J ends lost 0 bases and 4 bases, in that order; junction bases with no gene match: 9. CDR3 length: 18 amino acids. Germline-derived CDR1 and CDR2 are LGHNA and YSLEER. The CDR3 bases are TGCGCCAGCAGCCAAGATCTTGTAGCGGGAGAGCGCACCGGGGAGCTGTTTTTT. It specifies CASSQDLVAGERTGELFF.

The chain couples TRBV11-2 to TRBJ2-1; D assignment may be TRBD1 or TRBD2 (5 bases each). CDR3 length: 13 residues. Trimming removed 5 bases at V and 5 bases at J, with 10 bases between. Germline CDR1 reads SGHAT; CDR2 reads FQNNGV. The CDR3 DNA sequence: TGTGCCAGCAGCGGTGTGGGGGACAATGAGCAGTTCTTC. It translates to CASSGVGDNEQFF.

This clonotype was seen many times. The chain combines TRBV19 with TRBJ2-4; maybe TRBD2 (6 bases). The CDR3 has 16 amino acids. The ends were cut back, 1 base at V and 0 bases at J, with 10 bases in the middle. CDR1 and CDR2 (germline): LNHDA, SQIVND (reference sequence). The CDR3 coding sequence is TGTGCCAGTAGTATAGGCCCAGCGGGAGCCAAAAACATTCAGTACTTC. Protein sequence: CASSIGPAGAKNIQYF.

This clonotype was found many times. The chain recombines TRBV28 with TRBJ2-2; 10 bases agree with TRBD2. V lost 6 bases, J lost 5 bases, and 12 bases stayed unmatched. This CDR3 is built from 17 residues. Germline assignment: CDR1 MDHEN and CDR2 SYDVKM. The CDR3 sequence: CASSLPTSGILTGELFF. CDR3 DNA: TGTGCCAGCAGCCTTCCAACTAGCGGGATCTTAACCGGGGAGCTGTTTTTT.

The table lists this clonotype with a few counts. The chain is built from TRBV27 and TRBJ2-3; D is perhaps TRBD2 (5 bases). V was shortened by 3 bases and J by 7 bases, with 5 bases between the two germline ends. Germline CDR1 MNHEY, CDR2 SMNVEV (reference sequence). The length of the CDR3 is 11 residues. The CDR3 coding sequence is TGTGCCAGCAGTTTCGGGAATACGCAGTATTTT. This gives the protein CASSFGNTQYF.

The rearrangement links TRBV9 to TRBJ2-1, with D possibly being TRBD1 (6 bases). The V end was cut by 4 bases, the J end by 4 bases, with 12 bases between. Germline CDR1 and CDR2: SGDLS and YYNGEE. This CDR3 has 14 amino acids. The CDR3 DNA follows: TGTGCCAGCAGCCTGGCACAGGGTTACAATGAGCAGTTCTTC. Translating gives CASSLAQGYNEQFF.

This clonotype was found a few times. J is TRBJ2-3 and V is TRBV13; maybe TRBD2 (6 bases). V lost 5 bases to trimming and J lost 4 bases, with 16 bases between them. This CDR3 comprises 15 residues. Germline CDR1 and CDR2: PRHDT and FYEKMQ (reference sequence). The CDR3 loop reads CASSPEGEGPDTQYF. The CDR3 coding sequence is TGTGCCAGCAGCCCGGAGGGAGAGGGCCCAGATACGCAGTATTTT.